What follows are 15 T cell receptor beta chains derived from one specimen sequenced in a study of monozygotic twins with inflammatory bowel disease. Using the 5' RACE reads, TCRdb records one entry per CDR3 protein without DNA. In all, the sample yields 200,000 to 250,000 distinct CDR3 sequences. The sequenced material came from blood. The receptors stem from a human donor with ulcerative colitis or Crohn's disease, or a healthy co-twin of an affected twin (not recorded which).

The genes are TRBV30 and TRBJ1-2; TCRdb picks TRBD1, but there is no DNA to check that call. Germline-derived CDR1 and CDR2 are GTSNPN and SVGIG (reference sequence). There are 12 residues in the CDR3. This chain's CDR3 is CAWDTGFYGYTF.

The chain links TRBV27 to TRBJ1-5. CDR3 length: 11 amino acids. CDR1 MNHEY and CDR2 SMNVEV come from the germline V gene (reference sequence). This CDR3 reads CASRVNQPQHF.

The genes are TRBV12-3 or TRBV12-4 and TRBJ1-2; there is no DNA to check the TCRdb D call of TRBD1. This CDR3 is 15 amino acids long. CDR3 sequence: CASSLGELSGHGYTF.

V gene TRBV12-3 or TRBV12-4 combines with J gene TRBJ2-1; TCRdb's D call of TRBD2 is untestable without DNA. This CDR3 has 14 amino acids. CDR3 sequence reads: CASSISPIYNEQFF.

V and J are TRBV7-2 and TRBJ2-3; absent DNA, TCRdb's TRBD1 call cannot be checked. The V gene's germline CDR1 is SGHTA and CDR2 FQGNSA. This CDR3 has 14 residues. The CDR3 reads CASSPPPNSDTQYF.

The rearrangement uses TRBV29-1 and TRBJ2-1; TCRdb designates TRBD2, a call that cannot be tested without DNA. Germline lookup yields CDR1 SQVTM and CDR2 ANQGSEA. The CDR3 covers 14 residues. The CDR3 region is CSVGGRGEYNEQFF.

The CDR3 here is CASTLDSRGTEAFF. The V and J genes are TRBV12-3 or TRBV12-4 and TRBJ1-1; TCRdb's D gene call, TRBD1, goes unchecked for lack of DNA. This CDR3 is 14 amino acids long.

The rearrangement links TRBV7-9 to TRBJ2-1; the TCRdb D gene call, TRBD2, has no DNA to confirm it. Germline CDR1 and CDR2: SEHNR and FQNEAQ (reference sequence). This CDR3 spans 15 amino acids. The CDR3 is CASSLGLAGNNEQFF.

The rearrangement links TRBV4-3 to TRBJ2-7. The CDR3 is made up of 14 amino acids. Germline V gives CDR1 LGHNA, CDR2 YSLEER. CDR3: CASSQDPGVYEQYF.

V gene TRBV19 combines with J gene TRBJ1-1. The germline CDR1 and CDR2 sequences are LNHDA and SQIVND (reference sequence). The CDR3 has 13 residues. CDR3: CASRGEMNTEAFF.

V gene TRBV12-3 or TRBV12-4 combines with J gene TRBJ1-3. This CDR3 comprises 13 residues. The CDR3: CASSLSVENTIYF.

This chain joins TRBV7-2 and TRBJ1-4; TCRdb gives TRBD1 as the D gene, but with no DNA this cannot be confirmed. Germline V gene sequence: CDR1 SGHTA, CDR2 FQGNSA. CDR3 length equals 15 residues. The CDR3 region is CASSLGRRPNEKLFF.

V and J are TRBV20-1 and TRBJ2-7; TCRdb indicates TRBD2, and absent DNA this call remains unverified. CDR1 is DFQATT and CDR2 is SNEGSKA in the germline V gene (reference sequence). The CDR3 covers 14 residues. This chain's CDR3 is CSARVLGREDEQYF.

This sequence joins TRBV2 and TRBJ2-7. From germline, CDR1 is SNHLY and CDR2 FYNNEI. This CDR3 has 13 residues. The CDR3 is CASSEYSYYEQYF.

The V and J genes are TRBV28 and TRBJ1-1; lacking DNA, the TRBD1 call made by TCRdb goes unchecked. Per germline, CDR1 MDHEN and CDR2 SYDVKM. The CDR3 consists of 14 residues. CDR3 region: CASSLEGVYTEAFF.